This T cell receptor beta chain is from a study of T cells in Graves' hyperthyroidism and ophthalmopathy. Germline lookup yields CDR1 GTSNPN and CDR2 SVGIG (reference sequence). The V gene lost 3 bases and the J gene lost 0 bases, with 8 bases spanning the gap. The CDR3 runs to 14 residues. The hyperthyroidism patients had all been newly diagnosed, and their disease duration was under 2 months. Their ages ranged from 18 to 65 years. This clonotype has ten or more counts. Amplification of TCR beta CDR3 regions was performed using RNA transcripts as template. First-round RT-PCR of the TCR CDR3 relied on the HTBI primer set. One entry per CDR3 protein results from TCRdb running MiXCR on the multiplex PCR reads. The sample includes 350,000 to 400,000 distinct CDR3 sequences, about 15% of them seen just once.

The TCR was taken from a woman in her thirties with Graves' hyperthyroidism. Sequenced sample: blood. This chain joins TRBV30 and TRBJ1-4; possible D gene TRBD1, 6 bases. In DNA form, the CDR3 reads TGTGCCTGGAGGGCAGGGGCAACTAATGAAAAACTGTTTTTT. It is translated as CAWRAGATNEKLFF.